The clone carrying this T cell receptor (beta chain) was seen repeatedly, ten times or more. What it recognizes is unknown. No treatment of any kind had been given to any patient before thyroid surgery. With 5 bases removed from V and 10 bases from J, the gap between germline ends came to 14 bases. Germline V gives CDR1 SEHNR, CDR2 FQNEAQ (reference sequence). CDR3 size: 12 residues. Study processing details: To classify distant metastasis in papillary thyroid cancer, a model was built from CDR3 differences across clinicopathological groups. TCRdb re-processed the PCR reads through MiXCR. The V and J calls follow TCRdb's processing rather than the paper's. In the table there are approximately 30,000 clones, roughly 17% of which are singletons. These data come from a study of metastatic and nonmetastatic thyroid tumors. The overall study: The comparison covered peripheral blood and tumor or nodule tissue in malignant and benign thyroid patients. Whole-study results and caveats: When malignant thyroid tumors were compared with benign nodules, TCR beta diversity was reportedly significantly higher in the malignant tumors. This held in both blood and tumor samples.

The sequence was obtained from a male donor with papillary thyroid cancer or a benign thyroid nodule (not recorded which). Some clones in this sample may be carry-over from other donors' samples. Sequencing was done on a sample of blood. The genes are TRBV7-9 and TRBJ1-1, with D uncertain. The CDR3 reads CASSLGSPGAFF. For the CDR3, the DNA is TGTGCCAGCAGCCTCGGGTCTCCGGGAGCTTTCTTT. Combining the CDR3 with reference TRBV7-9 and TRBJ1-1 gives the whole variable domain DTGVSQNPRHKITKRGQNVTFRCDPISEHNRLYWYRQTLGQGPEFLTYFQNEAQLEKSRLLSDRFSAERPKGSFSTLEIQRTEQGDSAMYLCASSLGSPGAFFGQGTRLTVV.